These 11 T cell receptor beta chains originate from one sample sequenced in a study of T cells in Graves' hyperthyroidism and ophthalmopathy (dated by TCRdb to 2018 to 2020). The library was generated by multiplex PCR. The instrument was an Illumina HiSeq 2000. Amplification of TCR beta CDR3 regions was carried out from RNA transcripts. A first-round RT-PCR of the TCR CDR3 used the HTBI primer set with the Qiagen OneStep RT-PCR kit. TCRdb redid the processing of the public reads, applying fastp at Q25 and MiXCR, and retained in-frame beta chains. Entries that share a CDR3 protein sequence are merged under the most common genes and DNA. For this sample the table gives some 770,000 distinct CDR3 sequences, of which about 17% were detected only once. The ten largest clones add up to 8.4% of the sample. The sample comprised blood. These receptors were collected from a man aged 18 to 30 with Graves' hyperthyroidism.

The V call is TRBV29-1, the J call TRBJ1-2, with D unresolved. V was shortened by 3 bases and J by 2 bases, with 13 bases between the two germline ends. The CDR3 loop spans 14 amino acids. Germline values: CDR1 SQVTM, CDR2 ANQGSEA. CDR3 in DNA: TGCAGCGTTGAGGCCCGCTACGGAAACTATGGCTACACCTTC. Amino acids: CSVEARYGNYGYTF.

In this sample, this clonotype turned up many times. This CDR3 is CASKIGGTYNEQFF. CDR3 sequence (DNA): TGTGCCAGCAAGATCGGGGGAACCTACAATGAGCAGTTCTTC. J is TRBJ2-1 and V is TRBV27; perhaps TRBD2 as D (6 bases). The CDR3 totals 14 residues. Between the trimmed V and J ends, which lost 7 bases and 2 bases, there was a span of 12 bases. The germline V gene has CDR1 MNHEY and CDR2 SMNVEV (reference sequence).

This clonotype was counted between two and nine times. The chain couples TRBV24-1 to TRBJ2-3; the match to TRBD2 covers 7 bases. V lost 9 bases to trimming and J lost 6 bases; unmatched junction nucleotides: 11. The V gene's germline CDR1 is KGHDR and CDR2 SFDVKD. CDR3 length: 14 amino acids. The CDR3 spells CATSLAERADTQYF. The CDR3 DNA reads as TGTGCCACCTCCCTAGCGGAGCGGGCGGATACGCAGTATTTT.

Worth noting for this clonotype: The junction departs from germline at one end; a sequencing error may be responsible. The chain joins TRBV9 to TRBJ2-7; TRBD1 aligns across 10 bases. Looked up from germline, CDR1 is SGDLS and CDR2 is YYNGEE. This CDR3 is built from 13 residues. DNA for the CDR3: TGTGCCGGCAGCCCGCGACAGGGGGCCGAGCAGTACTTC. It specifies CAGSPRQGAEQYF.

This clonotype was recorded many times. The chain couples TRBV12-3 or TRBV12-4 to TRBJ1-1, with a weak D call TRBD1 (6 bases). Trimming pared 3 bases from V and 5 bases from J, leaving 16 bases between. This CDR3 comprises 15 residues. The CDR3 coding sequence is TGTGCCAGCAGTTTCGATGGGGGCAGCAGGACTGAAGCTTTCTTT. Translating gives CASSFDGGSRTEAFF.

There are a few counts of this clonotype. This chain connects TRBV20-1 to TRBJ2-7, with D unclear. V was trimmed by 0 bases and J by 3 bases, leaving 12 bases between them. In germline, CDR1 is DFQATT, CDR2 SNEGSKA (reference sequence). This CDR3 is built from 14 residues. In DNA form, the CDR3 reads TGCAGTGCTAGAGAAGGTCTGTTGGGCTACGAGCAGTACTTC. Residues: CSAREGLLGYEQYF.

This clonotype was picked up many times. This chain uses TRBV24-1 with TRBJ2-3, with D unresolved. Between the trimmed V and J ends, which lost 3 bases and 6 bases, there was a span of 18 bases. Germline loops: CDR1 KGHDR, CDR2 SFDVKD. The CDR3 has 16 residues. CDR3 protein: CATSDRFTRASDTQYF. The CDR3 bases are TGTGCCACCAGTGATCGATTTACCCGGGCATCGGATACGCAGTATTTT.

The chain couples TRBV7-9 to TRBJ2-7; 7 bases match TRBD2. In germline, CDR1 is SEHNR, CDR2 FQNEAQ (reference sequence). The length of the CDR3 is 14 residues. V dropped 5 bases and J dropped 4; count of bases not matched to a gene: 8. CDR3 in amino acids: CASSPPEREYEQYF. The CDR3 DNA reads TGTGCCAGCAGCCCCCCGGAGCGGGAATACGAGCAGTACTTC.

The chain couples TRBV6-1 to TRBJ1-5; D may be TRBD1 (6 bases). Germline V gene data show CDR1 as MNHNS and CDR2 as SASEGT. The CDR3 consists of 17 residues. V was pared by 10 bases and J by 6 bases, with 28 bases between. CDR3 DNA: TGTGCCACCGCCCCCCAGGGGTCATCCATCTTCCGTCAGCCCCAGCATTTT. Protein: CATAPQGSSIFRQPQHF.

Many counts were recorded for this clonotype. The rearrangement uses TRBV3-1 and TRBJ2-7; 16 bases are shared with TRBD2. From germline, CDR1 is LGHDT and CDR2 YNNKEL (reference sequence). The CDR3 is made up of 19 amino acids. The V and J ends lost 1 base and 3 bases, in that order; junction bases with no gene match: 9. The CDR3 region has the DNA TGTGCCAGCAGCCAAGTCCCGGGACTAGCGGGAGGGAGACTCTACGAGCAGTACTTC. This sequence encodes CASSQVPGLAGGRLYEQYF.

The chain links TRBV11-2 to TRBJ2-7; no reliable D call. There are 15 residues in the CDR3. Deletions cut 2 bases from V and 2 bases from J, with 13 bases between. Germline CDR1 reads SGHAT; CDR2 reads FQNNGV. The CDR3 region has the DNA TGTGCCAGCAGCTTACAGGAATATTCCCCCTACGAGCAGTACTTC. It yields the protein CASSLQEYSPYEQYF.